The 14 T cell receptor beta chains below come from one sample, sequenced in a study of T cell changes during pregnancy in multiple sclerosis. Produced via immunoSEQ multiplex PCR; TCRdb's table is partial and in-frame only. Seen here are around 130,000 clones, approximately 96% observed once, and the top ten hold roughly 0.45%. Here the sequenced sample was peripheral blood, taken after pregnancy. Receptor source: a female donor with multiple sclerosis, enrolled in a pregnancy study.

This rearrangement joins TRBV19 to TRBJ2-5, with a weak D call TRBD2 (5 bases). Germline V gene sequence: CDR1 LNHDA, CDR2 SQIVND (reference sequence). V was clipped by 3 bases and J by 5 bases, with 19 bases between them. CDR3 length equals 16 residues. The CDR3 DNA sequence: TGTGCCAGTAGTATGTCTTCCGGGGTAGAGTGGGAGACCCAGTACTTC. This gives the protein CASSMSSGVEWETQYF.

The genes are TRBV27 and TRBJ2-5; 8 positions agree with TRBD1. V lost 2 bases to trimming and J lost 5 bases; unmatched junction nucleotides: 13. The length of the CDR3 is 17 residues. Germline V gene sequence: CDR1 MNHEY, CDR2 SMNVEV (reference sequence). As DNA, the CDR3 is TGTGCCAGCAGTTTAGTCATGGACAGGGCCGTGTTGGAGACCCAGTACTTC. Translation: CASSLVMDRAVLETQYF.

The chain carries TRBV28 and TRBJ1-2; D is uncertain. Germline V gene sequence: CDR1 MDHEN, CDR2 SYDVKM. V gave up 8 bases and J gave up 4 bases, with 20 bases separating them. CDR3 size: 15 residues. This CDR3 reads CASGDLSLRSYGYTF. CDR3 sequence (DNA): TGTGCCAGCGGTGACTTGTCGTTAAGGTCCTATGGCTACACCTTC.

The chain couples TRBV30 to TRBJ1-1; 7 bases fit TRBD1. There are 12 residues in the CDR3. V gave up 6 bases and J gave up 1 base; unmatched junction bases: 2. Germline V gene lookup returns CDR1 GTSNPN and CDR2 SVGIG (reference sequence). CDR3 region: CACDRANTEAFF. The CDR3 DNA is TGTGCCTGTGACAGGGCGAACACTGAAGCTTTCTTT.

CDR3 amino acids: CASSPTGSGANVLTF. The CDR3 coding sequence is TGTGCCAGCAGCCCTACAGGGTCTGGGGCCAACGTCCTGACTTTC. V usage is TRBV2 and J usage is TRBJ2-6, with TRBD1 as a possible D gene (6 bases). In germline, CDR1 is SNHLY, CDR2 FYNNEI. V was pared by 6 bases and J by 1 base, with 10 bases between. The CDR3 is 15 amino acids.

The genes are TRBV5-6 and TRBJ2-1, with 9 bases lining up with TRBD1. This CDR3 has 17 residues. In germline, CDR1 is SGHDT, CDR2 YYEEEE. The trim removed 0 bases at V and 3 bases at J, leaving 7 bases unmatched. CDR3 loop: CASSLGRGQGFYNEQFF. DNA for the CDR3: TGTGCCAGCAGCTTGGGGCGGGGACAGGGTTTCTACAATGAGCAGTTCTTC. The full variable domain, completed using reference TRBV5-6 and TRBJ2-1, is DAGVTQSPTHLIKTRGQQVTLRCSPKSGHDTVSWYQQALGQGPQFIFQYYEEEERQRGNFPDRFSGHQFPNYSSELNVNALLLGDSALYLCASSLGRGQGFYNEQFFGPGTRLTVL.

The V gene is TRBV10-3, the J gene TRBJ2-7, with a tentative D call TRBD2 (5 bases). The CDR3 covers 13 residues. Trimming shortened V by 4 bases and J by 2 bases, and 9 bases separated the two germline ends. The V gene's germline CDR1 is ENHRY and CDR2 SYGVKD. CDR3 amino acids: CAISVEVTYEQYF. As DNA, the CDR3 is TGTGCCATCAGTGTGGAGGTAACCTACGAGCAGTACTTC.

The CDR3 loop is CASSQQDNQPQHF. The CDR3, as DNA: TGTGCCAGCTCACAACAGGACAATCAGCCCCAGCATTTT. The chain recombines TRBV18 with TRBJ1-5; tentatively, D is TRBD1 (5 bases). The V end was cut by 4 bases, the J end by 3 bases, with 7 bases between. Germline V gene sequence: CDR1 KGHSH, CDR2 LQKENI. The CDR3 contains 13 residues.

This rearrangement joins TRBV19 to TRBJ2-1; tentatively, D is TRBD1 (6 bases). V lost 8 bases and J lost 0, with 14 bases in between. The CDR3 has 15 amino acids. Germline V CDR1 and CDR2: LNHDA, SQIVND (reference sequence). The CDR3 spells CASGREGGSYNEQFF. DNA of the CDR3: TGTGCCAGTGGCAGGGAAGGGGGCTCCTACAATGAGCAGTTCTTC.

The CDR3 spells CASSPLAEAFF. In DNA form, the CDR3 reads TGTGCCAGCAGCCCCCTTGCTGAAGCTTTCTTT. The chain carries TRBV9 and TRBJ1-1, with no clear D. Trimming left V 4 bases short and J 6 bases short, with 7 bases between. The germline V gene encodes CDR1 SGDLS and CDR2 YYNGEE. The CDR3 is 11 amino acids.

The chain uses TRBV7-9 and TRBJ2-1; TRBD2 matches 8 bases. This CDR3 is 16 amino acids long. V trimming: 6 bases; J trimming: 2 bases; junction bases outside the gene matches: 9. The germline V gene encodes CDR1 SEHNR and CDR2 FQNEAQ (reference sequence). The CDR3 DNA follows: TGTGCCAGCAGTCCCGGGCCCGGGAGGGCCTACAATGAGCAGTTCTTC. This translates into CASSPGPGRAYNEQFF. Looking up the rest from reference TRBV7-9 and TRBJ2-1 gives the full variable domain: DTGVSQNPRHKITKRGQNVTFRCDPISEHNRLYWYRQTLGQGPEFLTYFQNEAQLEKSRLLSDRFSAERPKGSFSTLEIQRTEQGDSAMYLCASSPGPGRAYNEQFFGPGTRLTVL.

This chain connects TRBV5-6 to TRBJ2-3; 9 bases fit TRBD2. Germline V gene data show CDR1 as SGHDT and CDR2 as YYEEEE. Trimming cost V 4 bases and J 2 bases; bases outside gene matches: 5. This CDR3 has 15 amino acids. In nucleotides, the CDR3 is TGTGCCAGCAGCCACCTAGCGGGGACCACAGATACGCAGTATTTT. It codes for CASSHLAGTTDTQYF.

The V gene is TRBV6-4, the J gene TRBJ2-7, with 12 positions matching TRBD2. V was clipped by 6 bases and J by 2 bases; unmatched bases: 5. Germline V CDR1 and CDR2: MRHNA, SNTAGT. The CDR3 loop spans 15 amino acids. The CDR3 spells CASRELAGGTYEQYF. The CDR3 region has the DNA TGTGCCAGCAGGGAACTAGCGGGAGGAACCTACGAGCAGTACTTC.

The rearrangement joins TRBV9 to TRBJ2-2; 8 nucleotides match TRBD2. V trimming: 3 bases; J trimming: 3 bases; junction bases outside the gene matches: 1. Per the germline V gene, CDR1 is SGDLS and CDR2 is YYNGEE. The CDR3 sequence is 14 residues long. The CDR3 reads CASSGLAYTGELFF. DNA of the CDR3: TGTGCCAGCAGCGGACTAGCGTACACCGGGGAGCTGTTTTTT.